A selection of T cell receptor beta chains follows, all from one sample in a study of blood T cell repertoires in COVID-19. Assay: immunoSEQ multiplex PCR; the TCRdb copy retains only in-frame clones and omits some. This table holds 60,000 or so clones, roughly 85% found once. Material: peripheral blood. The receptor source for this set is a human donor in a cohort sampled during active COVID-19. CDR3s include the opening cysteine and the closing phenylalanine or tryptophan. D genes are given only for firm matches. Rows may omit the clone size; those that give it use once, few, many or a size class.

TRBJ1-6 . . TRBV5-1 TGCGCCAGCAGCTTGGCCGAGACAGCCAATTCACCCCTCCACTTT CASSLAETANSPLHF
TRBJ2-5 TRBD2 few TRBV7-9 TGTGCCAGCAGCTTAGCGGGGGGGTACCAAGAGACCCAGTACTTC CASSLAGGYQETQYF
TRBJ1-5 . . TRBV6-2/TRBV6-3 TGTGCCAGCAGTCCCACGTGGCAGGGTAGCAATCAGCCCCAGCATTTT CASSPTWQGSNQPQHF
TRBJ2-2 TRBD2 . TRBV7-8 TGTGCCAGCAGCCCACGGGGGGGGAACACCGGGGAGCTGTTTTTT CASSPRGGNTGELFF
TRBJ2-3 . . TRBV6-2/TRBV6-3 TGTGCCAGCAGTTACCCCCCCGGGTCCACCCGACCAGATACGCAGTATTTT CASSYPPGSTRPDTQYF
TRBJ1-1 . . TRBV10-3 TGTGCCATCAGTGAGATCTCGACAGACCATCCCACTGAAGCTTTCTTT CAISEISTDHPTEAFF
TRBJ1-2 . . TRBV4-3 TGCGCCAGCAGCCAAGGGGGAGGAAACTATGGCTACACCTTC CASSQGGGNYGYTF
TRBJ1-2 . once TRBV12-3/TRBV12-4 TGTGCCAGCAGTTGGGGCAGGGTGGGTGGCTACACCTTC CASSWGRVGGYTF
TRBJ2-3 TRBD2 . TRBV6-5 TGTGCCAGCAGTTACAGGGCGGGGGGAAGTGCAGATACGCAGTATTTT CASSYRAGGSADTQYF
TRBJ2-1 TRBD2 . TRBV9 TGTGCCAGCAGCACCCCTTTGGGGGGGGTGAACTACAATGAGCAGTTCTTC CASSTPLGGVNYNEQFF
TRBJ1-2 TRBD1 . TRBV25-1 TGTGCCAGCGGAAGTACCTCAGGGGGCGGCTATGGCTACACCTTC CASGSTSGGGYGYTF
TRBJ2-1 TRBD2 few TRBV7-3 TGTGCCAGCAGCACCTTAGCGGGGGGGCGCCATGAGCAGTTCTTC CASSTLAGGRHEQFF
TRBJ2-5 TRBD1 . TRBV6-6 TGTGCCAGCAGTCTACAGGCAGGGGGCCAAGAGACCCAGTACTTC CASSLQAGGQETQYF
TRBJ2-5 TRBD2 . TRBV19 TGTGCCAGTAGTCGGGGGGTTGAGACCCAGTACTTC CASSRGVETQYF
TRBJ2-7 . . TRBV5-1 TGCGCCAGCAGCTCCGAGTACGAGCAGTACTTC CASSSEYEQYF
TRBJ1-6 . . TRBV7-2 TGTGCCAGCAGCTCTTTTCGGTGGAATTCACCCCTCCACTTT CASSSFRWNSPLHF
TRBJ2-2 . . TRBV21-1 TGTGCCAGCAGCAAAGGTCTAAGCGTAGGCACCGGGGAGCTGTTTTTT CASSKGLSVGTGELFF
TRBJ1-6 . . TRBV6-6 TGTGCCAGCAGTCTCTCCTTCCGGACAGCAGGAAATTCACCCCTCCACTTT CASSLSFRTAGNSPLHF
TRBJ2-7 TRBD2 once TRBV4-2 TGTGCCAGCAGCCAAGATTCCAGCGGGGGGTCTACGTCCTACGAGCAGTACTTC CASSQDSSGGSTSYEQYF
TRBJ2-3 . . TRBV7-9 TGTGCCAGCAGCTTAATGGGAAGCGGAGATACGCAGTATTTT CASSLMGSGDTQYF
TRBJ1-3 . . TRBV29-1 TGCAGCGTTGAAGACGGGAACTTAGGCTCCGGAAACACCATATATTTT CSVEDGNLGSGNTIYF
TRBJ2-4 TRBD1 . TRBV5-8 TGTGCCAGCAGCTTTCTACAGGGGGCGATGGTAAACATTCAGTACTTC CASSFLQGAMVNIQYF
TRBJ2-5 TRBD2 . TRBV10-3 TGTGCCATCAGTGATGCGGGGGGTGGAGAGACCCAGTACTTC CAISDAGGGETQYF
TRBJ1-2 . once TRBV6-5 TGTGCCATCACCCAGGAATGGGGCTACACCTTC CAITQEWGYTF
TRBJ2-1 . . TRBV19 TGTGCCAGTAGTACCGGGACTCACACGGGCAATGAGCAGTTCTTC CASSTGTHTGNEQFF
TRBJ2-3 TRBD2 . TRBV6-5 TGTGCCAGCAGACTAGCGGGGGGGCTTACAGATACGCAGTATTTT CASRLAGGLTDTQYF
TRBJ2-3 . . TRBV4-2 TGTGCCAGCAGCCCCCAGACAGGACGCACAGATACGCAGTATTTT CASSPQTGRTDTQYF
TRBJ2-3 TRBD2 . TRBV7-8 TGTGCCAGCAGCTTCCTAGCGGGGGGGTTCACAGATACGCAGTATTTT CASSFLAGGFTDTQYF
TRBJ1-3 TRBD1 . TRBV11-2 TGTGCCAGCAGCGCAGACAGGGTTGGAAACACCATATATTTT CASSADRVGNTIYF
TRBJ2-1 TRBD2 . TRBV5-4 TGTGCCAGCAGCCTCAGGACTAGCGGGGGAACCCATGAGCAGTTCTTC CASSLRTSGGTHEQFF